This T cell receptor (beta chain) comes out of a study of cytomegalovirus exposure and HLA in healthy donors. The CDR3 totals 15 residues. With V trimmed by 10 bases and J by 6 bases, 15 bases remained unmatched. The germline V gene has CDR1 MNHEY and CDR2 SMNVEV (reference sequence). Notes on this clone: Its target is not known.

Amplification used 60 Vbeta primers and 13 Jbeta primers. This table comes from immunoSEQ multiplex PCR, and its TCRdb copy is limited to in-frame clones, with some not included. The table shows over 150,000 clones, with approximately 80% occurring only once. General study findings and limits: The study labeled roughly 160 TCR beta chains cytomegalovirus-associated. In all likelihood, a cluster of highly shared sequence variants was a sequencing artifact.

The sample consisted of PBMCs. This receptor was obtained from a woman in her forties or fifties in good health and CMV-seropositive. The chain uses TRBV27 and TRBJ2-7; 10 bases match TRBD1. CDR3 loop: CATHPNTGTGAEQYF. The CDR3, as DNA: TGTGCCACCCACCCTAATACCGGGACAGGGGCCGAGCAGTACTTC.